The 5 T cell receptor beta chains presented below share a single source sample, sequenced in a study of read filtering for tumor transcriptome and immune sequencing. This library used 300 to 450 ng RNA and molecular barcoded adaptors spanning alpha/delta and beta/gamma chains. A single record per CDR3 protein comes from TCRdb applying MiXCR to the reads. Here the sample spans tens of thousands of distinct CDR3 sequences, about a fifth being singletons. The sequenced material came from a population of CD138-negative cells sorted from bone marrow. All receptors derive from a donor aged 40 or over with multiple myeloma.

By share, this clonotype ranks as medium-sized (0.01 to 0.1%). The J gene is TRBJ2-7, the V gene TRBV20-1; D unclear. This CDR3 is built from 12 residues. CDR1 and CDR2 from the germline V gene are DFQATT and SNEGSKA (reference sequence). V lost 0 bases and J 6 bases, leaving 9 bases between the germline ends. The CDR3 here is CSARDMSLEQYF. The CDR3 DNA reads TGCAGTGCTAGAGATATGTCCCTCGAGCAGTACTTC.

This clonotype was seen repeatedly, ten times or more. This chain joins TRBV5-1 and TRBJ2-1; the D call may be TRBD1 or TRBD2 (5 bases each). Germline CDR1 and CDR2: SGHRS and YFSETQ. Trimming took 3 bases from V and 3 from J, leaving 13 bases between them. The CDR3 loop spans 15 amino acids. CDR3: CASSWDLRFYNEQFF. Written as DNA, the CDR3 is TGCGCCAGCAGCTGGGACCTTCGCTTCTACAATGAGCAGTTCTTC.

This clonotype was counted many times. The gene calls are TRBV19 and TRBJ1-5; 8 positions agree with TRBD1. The V gene's germline CDR1 is LNHDA and CDR2 SQIVND (reference sequence). CDR3 length: 13 amino acids. V was pared by 9 bases and J by 5 bases, with 6 bases of the junction left unmatched. CDR3 protein: CASAADRDQPQHF. Written as DNA, the CDR3 is TGTGCCAGCGCTGCGGACAGGGATCAGCCCCAGCATTTT.

This clonotype was observed many times. The V gene is TRBV11-2, the J gene TRBJ1-5; D is undetermined. The germline V gene has CDR1 SGHAT and CDR2 FQNNGV. CDR3 size: 13 residues. Trimming stripped 0 bases from V and 5 bases from J, with 5 bases between. The CDR3 sequence is CASSLELYQPQHF. The CDR3 DNA reads as TGTGCCAGCAGCTTAGAACTTTATCAGCCCCAGCATTTT.

This clonotype was found many times. This sequence joins TRBV6-6 and TRBJ2-3; no firm D call. Germline CDR1 is MNHNY and CDR2 is SVGAGI (reference sequence). Trimming shortened V by 7 bases and J by 1 base, and 12 bases separated the two germline ends. The CDR3 sequence is 14 residues long. This CDR3 is CASTAFGRTDTQYF. The CDR3 coding sequence is TGTGCCAGCACAGCTTTCGGACGCACAGATACGCAGTATTTT.